This T cell receptor (beta chain) is drawn from a study of T cells in Graves' hyperthyroidism and ophthalmopathy. Whole-study results and caveats: It was a median around 6 months before onset that the model predicted ophthalmopathy.

Ten or more counts support this clonotype. Its antigen is undetermined. From RNA transcripts, TCR beta CDR3 regions were amplified. With the HTBI primer set, the TCR CDR3 went through a first round of RT-PCR. TCRdb processed the multiplex PCR reads anew with MiXCR; each CDR3 protein has one entry. The sample includes almost 250,000 distinct CDR3 sequences, around 24% of them seen just once. Duration under 3 months, a NOSPECS grade of at least 4, and a Clinical Activity Score of at least 3 characterized the ophthalmopathy patients. V dropped 4 bases and J dropped 5; count of bases not matched to a gene: 1. The CDR3 totals 14 residues. Germline V gene sequence: CDR1 SNHLY, CDR2 FYNNEI.

The chain carries TRBV2 and TRBJ2-2; 10 nucleotides align to TRBD1. This TCR derives from a woman aged 40 to 50 with Graves' ophthalmopathy. The specimen sequenced was blood. CDR3 sequence: CASSGQGATGELFF. CDR3 in DNA: TGTGCCAGCAGTGGACAGGGGGCAACCGGGGAGCTGTTTTTT.